The rows below give T cell receptor beta chains drawn from one sample of a study of identical twins. TCRdb used MiXCR to reprocess the 5' RACE reads, holding one entry per CDR3 protein. The repertoire holds about 100,000 distinct CDR3 sequences, with just under 6% as singletons. The sample was memory T cells sorted from blood. These receptors came from a woman in her forties or fifties in good health. Each CDR3 is given without its conserved first and last residue. The D gene is left open where the match is weak.

>TRBJ2-5|-|TRBV10-3
AISERQQETQY
>TRBJ2-3|-|TRBV7-3
ASSLKDTQY
>TRBJ2-5|-|TRBV30
ACRVGDSPWETQY
>TRBJ2-5|-|TRBV4-1
ASSLPIESQTQY
>TRBJ2-5|-|TRBV2
ASRLGETQY
>TRBJ1-3|-|TRBV29-1
SATQGMSGNTIY
>TRBJ2-2|-|TRBV6-6
ASCRVGAFTGELF
>TRBJ2-3|TRBD2|TRBV20-1
SARRTSGFTDTQY
>TRBJ1-4|TRBD1|TRBV20-1
SAGTGGNEKLF
>TRBJ2-5|-|TRBV11-2
ASSFPGETQY
>TRBJ1-3|-|TRBV5-6
ASRAAEGTNTIY
>TRBJ1-5|-|TRBV11-1
ASSTSGTYHQPQH
>TRBJ2-1|TRBD2|TRBV9
ASSVGGLDNEQF
>TRBJ2-5|-|TRBV5-1
ASSLGQETQY
>TRBJ1-5|-|TRBV20-1
SAKVADNQPQH
>TRBJ2-1|-|TRBV5-1
ASSLPQLEQF
>TRBJ2-2|TRBD2|TRBV11-2
ASRAGGSGELF
>TRBJ2-7|-|TRBV20-1
SADNQGYEQY
>TRBJ2-2|-|TRBV10-2
ASRSSTVGELF
>TRBJ2-5|TRBD1|TRBV5-5
ASSGTGGEETQY
>TRBJ2-2|-|TRBV29-1
SVLVGTNTGELF
>TRBJ2-3|-|TRBV7-2
ASSPRWGRTDTQY
>TRBJ2-3|TRBD1|TRBV12-3/TRBV12-4
ASSFGTGSTDTQY
>TRBJ1-1|TRBD1|TRBV25-1
ASSGGQVEAF